These T cell receptor beta chains were read from a single sample in a study of T cells in Graves' hyperthyroidism and ophthalmopathy. TCRdb recomputed calls from the multiplex PCR reads with MiXCR, one row per CDR3 protein. The top ten clones hold under 8% of a sample with about 560,000 distinct CDR3 sequences, around 14% of them seen once. The specimen sequenced was blood. The receptor set was obtained from a woman in her 30s with Graves' hyperthyroidism. Each CDR3 is given with its conserved first and last residue. Each record gives: V gene, D gene, J gene, clone size, CDR3 protein, CDR3 DNA. A D gene is named only where the DNA matches it firmly. Not all rows give a size; the values are once, few, many and, for expanded clones, a class.

V: TRBV27
D: NA
J: TRBJ1-5
size: many
CDR3: CASSLQSNQPQHF
DNA: TGTGCCAGCAGTTTACAGAGCAATCAGCCCCAGCATTTT

V: TRBV30
D: NA
J: TRBJ2-2
size: NA
CDR3: CAWERGNTGELFF
DNA: TGTGCCTGGGAACGGGGTAACACCGGGGAGCTGTTTTTT

V: TRBV6-1
D: NA
J: TRBJ2-5
size: many
CDR3: CASRPRGSGETQYF
DNA: TGTGCCAGCCGACCCAGGGGATCGGGAGAGACCCAGTACTTC

V: TRBV2
D: NA
J: TRBJ2-2
size: many
CDR3: CASSQPYTGELFF
DNA: TGTGCCAGCAGCCAGCCTTACACCGGGGAGCTGTTTTTT

V: TRBV7-2
D: NA
J: TRBJ1-5
size: many
CDR3: CASSLGRVQPQHF
DNA: TGTGCCAGCAGCTTAGGCAGGGTTCAGCCCCAGCATTTT

V: TRBV20-1
D: NA
J: TRBJ2-3
size: many
CDR3: CSGGSTDTQYF
DNA: TGCAGTGGGGGTAGCACAGATACGCAGTATTTT

V: TRBV5-1
D: TRBD2
J: TRBJ2-6
size: many
CDR3: CASSLSPSGYSGANVLTF
DNA: TGCGCCAGCAGCTTGTCCCCTAGCGGGTACTCTGGGGCCAACGTCCTGACTTTC

V: TRBV7-2
D: TRBD1
J: TRBJ1-2
size: NA
CDR3: CASSLARDRVGYTF
DNA: TGTGCCAGCAGCTTAGCGCGAGACAGGGTTGGCTACACCTTC

V: TRBV2
D: NA
J: TRBJ1-2
size: many
CDR3: CASSDPDQYGYTF
DNA: TGTGCCAGCAGTGATCCAGACCAATATGGCTACACCTTC

V: TRBV27
D: NA
J: TRBJ2-7
size: many
CDR3: CASSLSYRGIYEQYF
DNA: TGTGCCAGCAGTTTATCGTATCGGGGGATCTACGAGCAGTACTTC

V: TRBV12-3/TRBV12-4
D: TRBD1
J: TRBJ2-3
size: many
CDR3: CASTRGGTGFTDTQYF
DNA: TGTGCCAGCACCAGGGGCGGGACAGGGTTCACAGATACGCAGTATTTT

V: TRBV19
D: TRBD1
J: TRBJ2-7
size: NA
CDR3: CASSTSGTGDYEQYF
DNA: TGTGCCAGTAGTACCTCCGGGACAGGGGACTACGAGCAGTACTTC

V: TRBV2
D: TRBD2
J: TRBJ2-4
size: many
CDR3: CASRRESGNIQYF
DNA: TGTGCCAGCAGGCGGGAGTCAGGAAACATTCAGTACTTC

V: TRBV27
D: NA
J: TRBJ2-1
size: few
CDR3: CASMAVNNEQFF
DNA: TGTGCCAGCATGGCAGTTAACAATGAGCAGTTCTTC

V: TRBV3-1
D: NA
J: TRBJ1-6
size: NA
CDR3: CASTRTESSYNSPLHF
DNA: TGTGCCAGCACTAGGACAGAGAGCTCCTATAATTCACCCCTCCACTTT

V: TRBV10-3
D: TRBD2
J: TRBJ2-7
size: many
CDR3: CASRLAGEVYEQYF
DNA: TGTGCCTCCCGACTAGCGGGAGAAGTCTACGAGCAGTACTTC

V: TRBV20-1
D: TRBD2
J: TRBJ2-7
size: NA
CDR3: CSAESGGAYEQYF
DNA: TGCAGTGCGGAGAGCGGGGGGGCCTACGAGCAGTACTTC

V: TRBV7-2
D: TRBD2
J: TRBJ2-2
size: many
CDR3: CASSFPSGSITGELFF
DNA: TGTGCCAGCAGCTTCCCTAGCGGGAGTATTACCGGGGAGCTGTTTTTT

V: TRBV11-3
D: TRBD2
J: TRBJ2-1
size: many
CDR3: CASSQRTSGESPNEQFF
DNA: TGTGCCAGCAGCCAACGTACTAGCGGGGAGTCGCCCAATGAGCAGTTCTTC

V: TRBV7-8
D: NA
J: TRBJ2-7
size: many
CDR3: CASSLASETYEQYF
DNA: TGTGCCAGCAGCTTAGCGTCAGAAACTTACGAGCAGTACTTC

V: TRBV10-1
D: NA
J: TRBJ2-1
size: NA
CDR3: CASSFGVSAIVGEQFF
DNA: TGCGCCAGCAGCTTCGGGGTCAGCGCAATCGTAGGTGAGCAGTTCTTC

V: TRBV30
D: TRBD1
J: TRBJ2-5
size: many
CDR3: CAWTRDSQETQYF
DNA: TGTGCCTGGACAAGGGACAGCCAAGAGACCCAGTACTTC

V: TRBV29-1
D: TRBD1
J: TRBJ2-7
size: NA
CDR3: CSVSGTVRHEQYF
DNA: TGCAGCGTTTCCGGGACAGTTCGCCACGAGCAGTACTTC

V: TRBV7-8
D: NA
J: TRBJ2-7
size: NA
CDR3: CASSLPAGAGYEQYF
DNA: TGTGCCAGCAGCCTCCCCGCGGGGGCGGGGTACGAGCAGTACTTC

V: TRBV19
D: TRBD2
J: TRBJ2-3
size: few
CDR3: CASSTGTSGRRDTQYF
DNA: TGTGCCAGTTCTACCGGGACTAGCGGGAGAAGGGATACGCAGTATTTT

V: TRBV20-1
D: TRBD2
J: TRBJ2-5
size: many
CDR3: CSAQEREYQETQYF
DNA: TGCAGTGCTCAAGAGCGGGAGTACCAAGAGACCCAGTACTTC

V: TRBV30
D: NA
J: TRBJ2-7
size: NA
CDR3: CALIRGPGYEQYF
DNA: TGTGCCTTGATACGGGGCCCAGGGTACGAGCAGTACTTC

V: TRBV24-1
D: NA
J: TRBJ2-5
size: NA
CDR3: CATSEVVGPYQETQYF
DNA: TGTGCCACCAGTGAAGTTGTGGGACCTTACCAAGAGACCCAGTACTTC

V: TRBV20-1
D: TRBD1
J: TRBJ1-2
size: NA
CDR3: CSARDTGGVSHGYTF
DNA: TGCAGTGCTAGAGATACAGGGGGCGTTTCACATGGCTACACCTTC

V: TRBV19
D: NA
J: TRBJ2-4
size: NA
CDR3: CASSIASRMGKNIQYF
DNA: TGTGCCAGTAGTATAGCCAGCCGGATGGGCAAAAACATTCAGTACTTC

V: TRBV28
D: NA
J: TRBJ1-5
size: NA
CDR3: CASSLIPRDSNQPQHF
DNA: TGTGCCAGCAGTTTAATCCCTCGAGATAGCAATCAGCCCCAGCATTTT

V: TRBV7-6
D: NA
J: TRBJ1-1
size: few
CDR3: CASSHDMYEAFF
DNA: TGTGCCAGCAGCCACGACATGTATGAAGCTTTCTTT

V: TRBV5-1
D: TRBD2
J: TRBJ2-1
size: many
CDR3: CASSLASGQSSYNEQFF
DNA: TGCGCCAGCAGCTTGGCTAGCGGCCAGAGCTCCTACAATGAGCAGTTCTTC

V: TRBV2
D: TRBD1
J: TRBJ1-5
size: many
CDR3: CASREQGARQPQHF
DNA: TGTGCCAGCAGGGAACAGGGGGCTAGACAGCCCCAGCATTTT

V: TRBV6-2/TRBV6-3
D: NA
J: TRBJ2-5
size: many
CDR3: CASAHVRGQSQETQYF
DNA: TGTGCCAGCGCCCACGTCCGCGGACAGTCCCAAGAGACCCAGTACTTC

V: TRBV6-8
D: TRBD2
J: TRBJ2-1
size: NA
CDR3: CASSFGTSGKKYNEQFF
DNA: TGTGCCAGCAGTTTCGGGACTAGCGGGAAGAAATACAATGAGCAGTTCTTC

V: TRBV19
D: TRBD1
J: TRBJ1-1
size: few
CDR3: CASSIQGANTEAFF
DNA: TGTGCCAGTAGTATTCAGGGGGCGAACACTGAAGCTTTCTTT

V: TRBV19
D: NA
J: TRBJ2-7
size: few
CDR3: CASSIAGQHYEQYF
DNA: TGTGCCAGTAGTATAGCAGGACAACACTACGAGCAGTACTTC

V: TRBV18
D: NA
J: TRBJ1-2
size: NA
CDR3: CASSPPTGTPPYYGYTF
DNA: TGTGCCAGCTCACCACCGACCGGGACACCTCCGTACTATGGCTACACCTTC

V: TRBV28
D: TRBD2
J: TRBJ2-7
size: NA
CDR3: CASSSPGTSGSDLSYEQYF
DNA: TGTGCCAGCAGTTCCCCCGGGACTAGCGGATCAGACCTCTCCTACGAGCAGTACTTC

V: TRBV7-9
D: NA
J: TRBJ2-3
size: many
CDR3: CASSTPPGVGTDTQYF
DNA: TGTGCCAGCAGCACGCCTCCGGGAGTCGGCACAGATACGCAGTATTTT

V: TRBV14
D: NA
J: TRBJ1-1
size: NA
CDR3: CASGKGENTEAFF
DNA: TGTGCCAGCGGAAAAGGAGAGAACACTGAAGCTTTCTTT

V: TRBV11-2
D: NA
J: TRBJ1-1
size: many
CDR3: CASSLVPWSTEAFF
DNA: TGTGCCAGCAGCTTAGTACCCTGGAGCACTGAAGCTTTCTTT

V: TRBV18
D: NA
J: TRBJ2-3
size: NA
CDR3: CASSPAGRADTQYF
DNA: TGTGCCAGCTCACCGGCGGGACGGGCAGATACGCAGTATTTT

V: TRBV20-1
D: NA
J: TRBJ2-7
size: many
CDR3: CSASGTGQSYEQYF
DNA: TGCAGTGCTAGCGGCACAGGGCAATCCTACGAGCAGTACTTC

V: TRBV12-3/TRBV12-4
D: TRBD2
J: TRBJ2-3
size: many
CDR3: CASSLLASGRTDTQYF
DNA: TGTGCCAGCAGTTTATTGGCTAGCGGGAGAACAGATACGCAGTATTTT

V: TRBV12-5
D: NA
J: TRBJ1-5
size: NA
CDR3: CASGSGDGNQPQHF
DNA: TGTGCTAGTGGTTCAGGGGATGGCAATCAGCCCCAGCATTTT